This TCR beta chain was observed in a study of T cells in Graves' hyperthyroidism and ophthalmopathy. Amplification targeted TCR beta CDR3 regions from RNA transcripts. RT-PCR in the first round (using the HTBI primer set) targeted the TCR CDR3. TCRdb reprocessed the multiplex PCR reads with MiXCR, giving one entry per CDR3 protein. The repertoire consists of under 350,000 distinct CDR3 sequences, with approximately 18% occurring once and the leading ten covering 45% to 55%. The germline CDR1 and CDR2 sequences are LGHDT and YNNKEL (reference sequence). V was clipped by 1 base and J by 3 bases, with 12 bases between them. This CDR3 has 15 residues. Absence of ophthalmopathy progression within 18 months defined stable Graves' hyperthyroidism. Diagnosis of hyperthyroidism was new in patients aged 18 to 65, and its duration was under 2 months. Thyroid ultrasound and orbital computed tomography, with clinical symptoms and serum thyroxine and TRAb, informed diagnoses.

This clonotype was seen repeatedly, ten times or more. The source of this sequence is a woman in her 50s with Graves' hyperthyroidism. The chain employs TRBV3-1 and TRBJ1-1; D call uncertain. Source material: blood. This CDR3 reads CASSQGLADDTEAFF. In DNA, the CDR3 is TGTGCCAGCAGCCAAGGACTCGCGGATGACACTGAAGCTTTCTTT.